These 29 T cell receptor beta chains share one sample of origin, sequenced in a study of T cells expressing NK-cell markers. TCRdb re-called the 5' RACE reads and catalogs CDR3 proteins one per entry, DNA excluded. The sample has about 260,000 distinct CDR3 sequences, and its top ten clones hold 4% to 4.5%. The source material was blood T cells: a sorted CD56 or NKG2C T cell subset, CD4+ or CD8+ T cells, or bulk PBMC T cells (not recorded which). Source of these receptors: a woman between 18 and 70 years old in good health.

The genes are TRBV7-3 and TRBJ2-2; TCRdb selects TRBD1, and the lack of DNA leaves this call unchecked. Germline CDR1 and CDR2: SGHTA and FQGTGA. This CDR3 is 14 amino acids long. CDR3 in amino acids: CASSMTGSTGELFF.

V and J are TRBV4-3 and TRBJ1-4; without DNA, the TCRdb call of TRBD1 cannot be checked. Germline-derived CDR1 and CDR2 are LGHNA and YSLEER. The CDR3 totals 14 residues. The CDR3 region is CASSHQGVGEKLFF.

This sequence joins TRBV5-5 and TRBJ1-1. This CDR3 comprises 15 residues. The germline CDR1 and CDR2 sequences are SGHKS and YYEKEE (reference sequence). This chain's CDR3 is CASSPREGRDTEAFF.

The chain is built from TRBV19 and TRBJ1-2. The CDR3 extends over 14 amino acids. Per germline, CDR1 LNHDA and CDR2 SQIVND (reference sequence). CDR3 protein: CASSLRDGLGGYTF.

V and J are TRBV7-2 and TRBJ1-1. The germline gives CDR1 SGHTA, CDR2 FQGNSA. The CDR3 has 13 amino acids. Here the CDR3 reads CATRGRLNTEAFF.

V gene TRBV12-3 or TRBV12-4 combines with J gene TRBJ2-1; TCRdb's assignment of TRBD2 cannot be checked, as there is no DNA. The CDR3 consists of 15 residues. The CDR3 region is CASSLVGTASNEQFF.

Here the CDR3 reads CASSLSFGVFPGETQYF. V is TRBV5-1 and J is TRBJ2-5; absent DNA, TCRdb's TRBD1 call cannot be checked. This CDR3 comprises 17 residues. Germline lookup yields CDR1 SGHRS and CDR2 YFSETQ.

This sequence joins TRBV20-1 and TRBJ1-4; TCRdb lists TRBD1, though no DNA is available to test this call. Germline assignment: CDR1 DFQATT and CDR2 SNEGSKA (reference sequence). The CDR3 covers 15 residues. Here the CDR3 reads CSAAKTGTGVEKLFF.

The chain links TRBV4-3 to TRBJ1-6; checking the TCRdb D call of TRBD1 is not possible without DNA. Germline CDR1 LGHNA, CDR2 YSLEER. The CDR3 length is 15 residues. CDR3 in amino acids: CASSQTGTGNSPLHF.

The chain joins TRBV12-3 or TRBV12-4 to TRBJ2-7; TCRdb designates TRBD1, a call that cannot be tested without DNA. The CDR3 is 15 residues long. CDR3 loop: CASSPGVGGSYEQYF.

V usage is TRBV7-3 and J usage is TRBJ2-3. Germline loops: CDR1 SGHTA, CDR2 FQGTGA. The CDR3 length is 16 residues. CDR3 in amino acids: CASSLNSEIRTDTQYF.

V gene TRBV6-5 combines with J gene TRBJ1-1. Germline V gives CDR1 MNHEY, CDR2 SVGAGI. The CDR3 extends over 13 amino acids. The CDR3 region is CASSYLENTEAFF.

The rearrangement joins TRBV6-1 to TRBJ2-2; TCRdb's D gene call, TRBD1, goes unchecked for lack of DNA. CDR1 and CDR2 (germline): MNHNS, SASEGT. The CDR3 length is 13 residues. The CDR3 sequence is CASTPGRVGELFF.

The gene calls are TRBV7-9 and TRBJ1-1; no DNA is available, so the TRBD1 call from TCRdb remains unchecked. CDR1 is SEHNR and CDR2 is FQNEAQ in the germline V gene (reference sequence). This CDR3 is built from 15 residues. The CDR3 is CASSPPPRLNTEAFF.

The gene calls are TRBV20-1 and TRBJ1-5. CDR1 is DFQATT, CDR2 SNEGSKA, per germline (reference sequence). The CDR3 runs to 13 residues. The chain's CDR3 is CSASNGPNQPQHF.

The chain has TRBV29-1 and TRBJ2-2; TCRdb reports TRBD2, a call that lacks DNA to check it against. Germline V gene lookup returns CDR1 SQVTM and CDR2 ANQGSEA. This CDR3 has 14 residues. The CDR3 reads CSVTGTRNTGELFF.

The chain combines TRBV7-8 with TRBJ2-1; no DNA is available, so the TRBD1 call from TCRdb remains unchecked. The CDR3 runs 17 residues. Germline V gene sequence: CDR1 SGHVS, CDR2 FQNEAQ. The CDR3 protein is CASSFTLRDRGGDRQFF.

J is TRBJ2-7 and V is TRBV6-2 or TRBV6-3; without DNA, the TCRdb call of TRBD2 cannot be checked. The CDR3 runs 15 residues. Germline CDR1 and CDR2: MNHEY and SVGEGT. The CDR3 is CASSSGASGSYEQYF.

The CDR3 region is CSVLLAGQGGGIGQFF. The rearrangement uses TRBV29-1 and TRBJ2-1; the TCRdb call, TRBD2, lacks DNA for checking. This CDR3 comprises 16 residues. Germline CDR1 and CDR2: SQVTM and ANQGSEA.

The chain's CDR3 is CASSQDPAGGSEKLFF. The rearrangement uses TRBV4-3 and TRBJ1-4. The CDR3 spans 16 residues. In germline, CDR1 is LGHNA, CDR2 YSLEER.

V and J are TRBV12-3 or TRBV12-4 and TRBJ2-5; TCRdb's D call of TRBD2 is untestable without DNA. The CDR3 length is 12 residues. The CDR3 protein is CASRSSVETQYF.

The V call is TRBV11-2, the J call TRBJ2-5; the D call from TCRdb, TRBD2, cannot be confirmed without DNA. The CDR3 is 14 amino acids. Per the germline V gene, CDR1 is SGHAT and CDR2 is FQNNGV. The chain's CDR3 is CASSPGLAQETQYF.

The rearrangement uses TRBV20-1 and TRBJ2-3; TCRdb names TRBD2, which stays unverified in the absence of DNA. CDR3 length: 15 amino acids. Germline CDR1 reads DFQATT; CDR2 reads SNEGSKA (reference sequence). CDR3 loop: CSADHTSGRIGTQYF.

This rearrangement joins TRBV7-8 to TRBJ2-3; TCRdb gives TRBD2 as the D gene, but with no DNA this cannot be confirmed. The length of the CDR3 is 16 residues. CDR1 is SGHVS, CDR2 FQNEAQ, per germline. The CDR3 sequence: CASSFGGISGVDTQYF.

CDR3 region: CASSPNRDLSVGEQYF. This rearrangement joins TRBV6-2 or TRBV6-3 to TRBJ2-7; TCRdb returns TRBD1, unconfirmable since there is no DNA. This CDR3 is built from 16 residues. The germline CDR1 and CDR2 sequences are MNHEY and SVGEGT.

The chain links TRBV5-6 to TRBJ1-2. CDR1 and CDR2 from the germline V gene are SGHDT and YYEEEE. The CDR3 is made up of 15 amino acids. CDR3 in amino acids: CASSLHLTENYGYTF. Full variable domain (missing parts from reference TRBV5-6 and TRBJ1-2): DAGVTQSPTHLIKTRGQQVTLRCSPKSGHDTVSWYQQALGQGPQFIFQYYEEEERQRGNFPDRFSGHQFPNYSSELNVNALLLGDSALYLCASSLHLTENYGYTFGSGTRLTVV.

CDR3 protein: CASSFVVWDWKNTEAFF. J is TRBJ1-1 and V is TRBV12-1. TRBV12-1 is given as a pseudogene. The CDR3 loop spans 17 amino acids.

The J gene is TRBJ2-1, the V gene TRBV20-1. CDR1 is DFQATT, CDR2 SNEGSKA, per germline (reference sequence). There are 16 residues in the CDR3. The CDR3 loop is CSARAPLASPYNEQFF.

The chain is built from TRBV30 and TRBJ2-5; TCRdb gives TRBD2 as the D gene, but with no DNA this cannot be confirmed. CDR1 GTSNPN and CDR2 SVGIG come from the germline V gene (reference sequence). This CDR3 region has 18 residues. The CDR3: CAWSVRASGSTKRGTQYF.